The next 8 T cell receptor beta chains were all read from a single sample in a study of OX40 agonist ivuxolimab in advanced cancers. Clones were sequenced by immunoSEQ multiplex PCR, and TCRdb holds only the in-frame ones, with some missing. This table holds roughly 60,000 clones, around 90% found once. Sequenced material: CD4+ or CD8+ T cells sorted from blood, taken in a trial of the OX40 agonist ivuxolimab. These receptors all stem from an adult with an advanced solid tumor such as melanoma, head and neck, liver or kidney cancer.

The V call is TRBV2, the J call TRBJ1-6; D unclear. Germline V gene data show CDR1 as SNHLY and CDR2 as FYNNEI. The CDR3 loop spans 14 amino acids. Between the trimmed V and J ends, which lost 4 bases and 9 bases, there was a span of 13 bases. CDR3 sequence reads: CASSGRGWGSPLHF. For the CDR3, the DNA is TGTGCCAGCAGTGGGCGGGGTTGGGGTTCACCCCTCCACTTT.

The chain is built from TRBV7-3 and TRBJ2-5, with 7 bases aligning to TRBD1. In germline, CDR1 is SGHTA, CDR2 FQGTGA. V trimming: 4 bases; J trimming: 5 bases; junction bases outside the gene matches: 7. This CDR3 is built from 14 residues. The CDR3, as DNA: TGTGCCAGCAGCTCCCCGGGACAGTGGGAGACCCAGTACTTC. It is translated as CASSSPGQWETQYF.

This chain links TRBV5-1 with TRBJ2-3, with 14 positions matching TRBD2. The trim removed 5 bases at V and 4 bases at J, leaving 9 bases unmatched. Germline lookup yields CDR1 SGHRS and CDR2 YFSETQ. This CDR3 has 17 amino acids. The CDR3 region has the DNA TGCGCCAGCAGTACGTCCGGGACTAGCGGGAGCGCAGATACGCAGTATTTT. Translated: CASSTSGTSGSADTQYF.

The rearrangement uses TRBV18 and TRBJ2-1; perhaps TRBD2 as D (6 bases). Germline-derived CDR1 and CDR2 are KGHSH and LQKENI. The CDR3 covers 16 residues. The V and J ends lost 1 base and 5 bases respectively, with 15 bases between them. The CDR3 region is CASSPQRGVDDNEQFF. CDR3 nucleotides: TGTGCCAGCTCACCACAACGCGGGGTGGACGACAATGAGCAGTTCTTC.

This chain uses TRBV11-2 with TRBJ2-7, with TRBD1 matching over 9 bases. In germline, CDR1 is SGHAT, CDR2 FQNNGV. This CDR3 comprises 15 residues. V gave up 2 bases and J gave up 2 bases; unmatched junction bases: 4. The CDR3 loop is CASSLFWDRAYEQYF. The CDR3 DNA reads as TGTGCCAGCAGCTTATTCTGGGACAGGGCCTACGAGCAGTACTTC.

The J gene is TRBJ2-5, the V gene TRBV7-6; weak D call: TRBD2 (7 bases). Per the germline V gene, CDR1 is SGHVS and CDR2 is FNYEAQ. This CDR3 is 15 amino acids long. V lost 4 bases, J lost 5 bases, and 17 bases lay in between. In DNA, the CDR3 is TGTGCCAGCAGCTCTCATGGGGGGGGCCCGGAGACCCAGTACTTC. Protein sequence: CASSSHGGGPETQYF.

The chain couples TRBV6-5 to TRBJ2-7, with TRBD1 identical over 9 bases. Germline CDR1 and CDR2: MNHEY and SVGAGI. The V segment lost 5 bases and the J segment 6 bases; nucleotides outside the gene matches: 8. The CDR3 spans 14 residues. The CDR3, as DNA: TGTGCCAGCAGTCGGGACAGGGATTCTGGCGAGCAGTACTTC. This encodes CASSRDRDSGEQYF.

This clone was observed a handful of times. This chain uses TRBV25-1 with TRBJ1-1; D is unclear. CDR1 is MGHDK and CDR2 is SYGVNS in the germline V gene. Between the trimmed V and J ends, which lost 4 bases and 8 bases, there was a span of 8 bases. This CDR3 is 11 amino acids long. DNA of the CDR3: TGTGCCAGCAGTGTCGGTAGGGAAGCTTTCTTT. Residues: CASSVGREAFF.